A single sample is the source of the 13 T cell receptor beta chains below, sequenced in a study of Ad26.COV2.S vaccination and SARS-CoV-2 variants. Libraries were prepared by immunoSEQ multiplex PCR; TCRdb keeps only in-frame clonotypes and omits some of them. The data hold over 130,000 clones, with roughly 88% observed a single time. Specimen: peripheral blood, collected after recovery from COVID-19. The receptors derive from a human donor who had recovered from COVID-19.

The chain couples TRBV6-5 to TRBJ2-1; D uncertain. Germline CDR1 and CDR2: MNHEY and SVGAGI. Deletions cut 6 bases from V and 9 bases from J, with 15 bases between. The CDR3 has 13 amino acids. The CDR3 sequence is CASRRDWEFEQFF. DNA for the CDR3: TGTGCCAGCAGGCGTGACTGGGAATTTGAGCAGTTCTTC.

This chain's CDR3 is CASSRNHQGAVSYEQYF. The CDR3 nucleotides are TGTGCCAGCAGCCGGAACCACCAGGGGGCAGTGTCCTACGAGCAGTACTTC. The rearrangement links TRBV28 to TRBJ2-7, with 8 bases fitting TRBD1. J gave up 1 base and V 6 bases, and 14 bases lay outside the gene matches. The CDR3 totals 17 residues. Germline CDR1 reads MDHEN; CDR2 reads SYDVKM.

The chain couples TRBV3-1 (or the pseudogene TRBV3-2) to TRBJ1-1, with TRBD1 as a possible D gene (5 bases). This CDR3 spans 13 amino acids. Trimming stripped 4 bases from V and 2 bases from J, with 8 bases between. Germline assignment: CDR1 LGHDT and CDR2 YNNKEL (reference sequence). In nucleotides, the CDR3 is TGTGCCAGCAGCCCAGGGTATAACACTGAAGCTTTCTTT. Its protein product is CASSPGYNTEAFF.

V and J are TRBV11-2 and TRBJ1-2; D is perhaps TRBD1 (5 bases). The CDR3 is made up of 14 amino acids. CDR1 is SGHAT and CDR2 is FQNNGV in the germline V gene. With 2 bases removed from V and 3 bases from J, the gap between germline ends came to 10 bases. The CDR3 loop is CASSLIGTYYGYTF. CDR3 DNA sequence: TGTGCCAGCAGCTTAATCGGGACTTACTATGGCTACACCTTC.

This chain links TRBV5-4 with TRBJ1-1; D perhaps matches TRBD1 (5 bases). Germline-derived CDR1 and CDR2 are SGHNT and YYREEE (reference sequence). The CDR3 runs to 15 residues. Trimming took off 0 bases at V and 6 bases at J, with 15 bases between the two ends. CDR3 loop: CASSLVLAGTAEAFF. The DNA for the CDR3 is TGTGCCAGCAGCTTGGTTTTGGCAGGGACGGCTGAAGCTTTCTTT.

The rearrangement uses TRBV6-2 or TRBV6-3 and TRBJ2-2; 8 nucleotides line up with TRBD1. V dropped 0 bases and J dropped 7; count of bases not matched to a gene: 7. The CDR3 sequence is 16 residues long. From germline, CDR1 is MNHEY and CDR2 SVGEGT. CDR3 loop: CASSYSLDRADGELFF. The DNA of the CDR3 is TGTGCCAGCAGTTACTCGTTGGACAGGGCGGACGGGGAGCTGTTTTTT.

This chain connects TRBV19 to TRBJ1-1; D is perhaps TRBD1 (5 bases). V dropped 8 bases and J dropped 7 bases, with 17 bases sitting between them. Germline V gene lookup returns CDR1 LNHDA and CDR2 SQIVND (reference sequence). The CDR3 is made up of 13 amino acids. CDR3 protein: CASHPRVGGEAFF. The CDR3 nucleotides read TGTGCCAGTCACCCCAGGGTTGGGGGTGAAGCTTTCTTT. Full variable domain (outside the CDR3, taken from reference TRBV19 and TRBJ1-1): DGGITQSPKYLFRKEGQNVTLSCEQNLNHDAMYWYRQDPGQGLRLIYYSQIVNDFQKGDIAEGYSVSREKKESFPLTVTSAQKNPTAFYLCASHPRVGGEAFFGQGTRLTVV.

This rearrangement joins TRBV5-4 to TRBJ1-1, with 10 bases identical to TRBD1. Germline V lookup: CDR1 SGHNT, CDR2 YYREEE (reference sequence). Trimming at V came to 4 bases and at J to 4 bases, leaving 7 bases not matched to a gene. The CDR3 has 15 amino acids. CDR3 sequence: CASSTGQGTATEAFF. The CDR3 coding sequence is TGTGCCAGCAGCACGGGACAGGGGACGGCCACTGAAGCTTTCTTT.

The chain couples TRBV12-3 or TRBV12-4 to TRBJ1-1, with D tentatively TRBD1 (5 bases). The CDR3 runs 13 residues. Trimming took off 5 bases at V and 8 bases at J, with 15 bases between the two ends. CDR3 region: CASSLSGGEEAFF. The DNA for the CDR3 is TGTGCCAGCAGTCTTAGTGGGGGGGAGGAAGCTTTCTTT.

CDR3 in DNA: TGTGCCAGCAGCGTAGAGGGCACATCTAATTCAGATGCAACCAAAAACATTCAGTACTTC. Translation gives CASSVEGTSNSDATKNIQYF. This chain joins TRBV9 and TRBJ2-4; D remains unclear. The CDR3 covers 20 residues. V was cut by 0 bases and J by 2 bases, with 24 bases left in between. Germline V lookup: CDR1 SGDLS, CDR2 YYNGEE.

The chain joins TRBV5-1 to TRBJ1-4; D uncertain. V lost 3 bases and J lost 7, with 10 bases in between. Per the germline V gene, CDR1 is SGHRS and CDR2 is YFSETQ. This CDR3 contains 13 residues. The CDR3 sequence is CASSSSRGEKLFF. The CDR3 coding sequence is TGCGCCAGCAGCTCCTCACGGGGTGAAAAACTGTTTTTT.

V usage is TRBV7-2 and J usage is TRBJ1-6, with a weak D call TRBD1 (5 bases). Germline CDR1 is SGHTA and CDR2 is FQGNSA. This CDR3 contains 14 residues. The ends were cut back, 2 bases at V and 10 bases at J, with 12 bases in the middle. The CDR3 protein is CASSLTTGGSPLHF. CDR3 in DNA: TGTGCCAGCAGCTTAACCACAGGAGGATCACCCCTCCACTTT.

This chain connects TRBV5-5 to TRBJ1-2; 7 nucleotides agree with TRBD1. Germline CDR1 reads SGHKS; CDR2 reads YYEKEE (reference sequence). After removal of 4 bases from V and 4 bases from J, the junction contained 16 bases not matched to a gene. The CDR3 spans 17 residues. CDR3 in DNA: TGTGCCAGCAGCCCCTTACCCGGGACAGCTGAAACCTATGGCTACACCTTC. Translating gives CASSPLPGTAETYGYTF.